This T cell receptor beta chain was sequenced during a study of graft-versus-host responses after intestinal transplantation. On the study more broadly: Induction with anti-thymocyte globulin, then tacrolimus and steroids for 2 to 3 years, was given to all recipients.

The protocol was immunoSEQ multiplex PCR, while the TCRdb copy is restricted to in-frame clones and leaves out a portion. The sample includes about 18,000 clones, more than 30% seen only once; the top ten take approximately 0.84%. The plating included about 200,000 irradiated, violet-dye-labeled stimulator cells together with about 200,000 CFSE-labeled responder cells. Study-level results: Recipient marrow harbored GvH clones, some of which surfaced first in ileum or blood.

This CDR3 has 16 amino acids. V gave up 5 bases and J gave up 0 bases; unmatched junction bases: 9. Germline V gives CDR1 LNHDA, CDR2 SQIVND (reference sequence). This TCR was recovered from a human patient who received an intestinal transplant. The sequencing here drew on alloreactive CD4+ T cells from a mixed lymphocyte reaction culture, taken before intestinal transplant. Subset described: CFSE-low proliferating T cells sorted from roughly six-day pre-transplant mixed lymphocyte reaction (GvH or HvG direction). The J gene is TRBJ2-7, the V gene TRBV19; 8 positions agree with TRBD1. The CDR3 DNA reads TGTGCCAGTAGTGTTGGGACAGGTCATTTCTCCTACGAGCAGTACTTC. Protein sequence: CASSVGTGHFSYEQYF.